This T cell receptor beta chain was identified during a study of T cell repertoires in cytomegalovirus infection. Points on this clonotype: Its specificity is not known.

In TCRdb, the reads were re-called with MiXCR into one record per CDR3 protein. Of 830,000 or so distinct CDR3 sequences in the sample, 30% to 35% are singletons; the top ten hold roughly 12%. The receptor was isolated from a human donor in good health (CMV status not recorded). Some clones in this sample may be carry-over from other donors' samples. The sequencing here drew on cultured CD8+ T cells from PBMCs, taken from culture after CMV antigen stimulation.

CDR3 coding DNA: TGTGCCAGTAGTATAAAGGTACCCAATGAGCAGTTCTTC. This gives the protein CASSIKVPNEQFF. The rearrangement uses TRBV19 and TRBJ2-1; no clear D gene. Germline assignment: CDR1 LNHDA and CDR2 SQIVND (reference sequence). Trimming pared 2 bases from V and 6 bases from J, leaving 8 bases between. There are 13 residues in the CDR3.